Sequencing of this T cell receptor beta chain was carried out in a study of cytomegalovirus exposure and HLA in healthy donors. Overall study context: Of 350 to 400 genotyped donors, 75% to 90% grouped in the Caucasian-associated ancestry cluster. Study results and caveats: The study put under 200 TCR beta chains on its list as cytomegalovirus-associated. A highly shared variant cluster was judged a likely technical artifact. Beyond CMV serostatus, there was no information to go on about immune exposure.

A remark on this clone: What it binds is not known.

The PCR was carried out with 60 Vbeta primers and 13 Jbeta primers. Only in-frame clones appear in the TCRdb table, and some are missing; sequencing was by immunoSEQ multiplex PCR. This table has fewer than 250,000 clones, 65% to 80% appearing once. The TCR originated in a girl aged 2 to 10 in good health and CMV-seronegative. Sample: PBMCs.

The CDR3 region has the DNA TGCGCCAGCAGCAGGGGACAGGGGATCTACGAGCAGTACTTC. It yields the protein CASSRGQGIYEQYF. J is TRBJ2-7 and V is TRBV4-1, with 10 bases that match TRBD1. CDR1 and CDR2 (germline): MGHRA, YSYEKL. V was clipped by 5 bases and J by 3 bases; unmatched bases: 4. CDR3 length equals 14 residues.